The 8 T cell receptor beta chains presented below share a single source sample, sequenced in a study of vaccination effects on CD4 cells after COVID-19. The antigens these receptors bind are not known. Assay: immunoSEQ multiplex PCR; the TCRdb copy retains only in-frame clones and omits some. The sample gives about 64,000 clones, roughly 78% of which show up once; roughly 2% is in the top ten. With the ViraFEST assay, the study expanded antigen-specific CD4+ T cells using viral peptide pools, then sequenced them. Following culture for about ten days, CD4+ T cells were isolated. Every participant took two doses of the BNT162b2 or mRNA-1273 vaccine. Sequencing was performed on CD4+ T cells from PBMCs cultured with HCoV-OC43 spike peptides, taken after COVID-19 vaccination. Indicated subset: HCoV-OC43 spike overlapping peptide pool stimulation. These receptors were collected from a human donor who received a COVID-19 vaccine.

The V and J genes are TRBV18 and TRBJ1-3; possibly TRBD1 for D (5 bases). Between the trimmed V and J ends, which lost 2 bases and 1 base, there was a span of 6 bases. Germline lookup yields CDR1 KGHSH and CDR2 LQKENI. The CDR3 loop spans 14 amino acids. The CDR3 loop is CASSPGGSGNTIYF. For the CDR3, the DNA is TGTGCCAGCTCACCAGGGGGTTCTGGAAACACCATATATTTT. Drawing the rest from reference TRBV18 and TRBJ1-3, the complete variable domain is NAGVMQNPRHLVRRRGQEARLRCSPMKGHSHVYWYRQLPEEGLKFMVYLQKENIIDESGMPKERFSAEFPKEGPSILRIQQVVRGDSAAYFCASSPGGSGNTIYFGEGSWLTVV.

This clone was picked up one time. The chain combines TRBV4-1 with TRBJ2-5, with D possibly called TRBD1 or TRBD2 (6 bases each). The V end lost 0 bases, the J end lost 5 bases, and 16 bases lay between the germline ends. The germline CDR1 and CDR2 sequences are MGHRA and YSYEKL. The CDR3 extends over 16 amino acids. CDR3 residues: CASSQDPGAFGETQYF. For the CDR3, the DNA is TGCGCCAGCAGCCAAGACCCGGGGGCATTCGGGGAGACCCAGTACTTC.

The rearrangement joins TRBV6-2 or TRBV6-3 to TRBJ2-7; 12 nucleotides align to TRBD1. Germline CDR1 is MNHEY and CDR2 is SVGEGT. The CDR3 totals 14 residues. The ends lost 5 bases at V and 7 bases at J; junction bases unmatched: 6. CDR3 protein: CASSPGTGGREQYV. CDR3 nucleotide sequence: TGTGCCAGCAGTCCCGGGACAGGGGGCCGGGAGCAGTACGTC.

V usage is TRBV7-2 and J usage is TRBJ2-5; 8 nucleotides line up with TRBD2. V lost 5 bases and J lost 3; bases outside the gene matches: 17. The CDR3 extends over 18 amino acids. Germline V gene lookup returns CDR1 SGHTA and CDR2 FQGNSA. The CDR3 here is CASSLYRPRSGKKETQYF. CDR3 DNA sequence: TGTGCCAGCAGCCTTTATAGGCCTCGTAGCGGGAAAAAAGAGACCCAGTACTTC.

The CDR3 spells CASSWGLAGANTGELFF. The CDR3 DNA follows: TGTGCCAGCAGCTGGGGACTAGCGGGGGCGAACACCGGGGAGCTGTTTTTT. This chain connects TRBV7-9 to TRBJ2-2; TRBD2 agrees at 14 bases. Looked up from germline, CDR1 is SEHNR and CDR2 is FQNEAQ (reference sequence). Unmatched junction bases numbered 1, after V lost 4 bases and J lost 0 bases. This CDR3 is built from 17 residues. The full variable domain, its missing parts supplied by reference TRBV7-9 and TRBJ2-2, is DTGVSQNPRHKITKRGQNVTFRCDPISEHNRLYWYRQTLGQGPEFLTYFQNEAQLEKSRLLSDRFSAERPKGSFSTLEIQRTEQGDSAMYLCASSWGLAGANTGELFFGEGSRLTVL.

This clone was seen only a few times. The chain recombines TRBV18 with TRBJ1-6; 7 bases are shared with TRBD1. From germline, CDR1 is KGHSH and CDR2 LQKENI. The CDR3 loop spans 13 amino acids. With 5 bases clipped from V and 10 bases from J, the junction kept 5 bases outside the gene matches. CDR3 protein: CASSKDRHSPLHF. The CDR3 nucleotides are TGTGCCAGCTCAAAGGACAGGCACTCACCCCTCCACTTT. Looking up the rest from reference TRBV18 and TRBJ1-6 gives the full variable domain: NAGVMQNPRHLVRRRGQEARLRCSPMKGHSHVYWYRQLPEEGLKFMVYLQKENIIDESGMPKERFSAEFPKEGPSILRIQQVVRGDSAAYFCASSKDRHSPLHFGNGTRLTVT.

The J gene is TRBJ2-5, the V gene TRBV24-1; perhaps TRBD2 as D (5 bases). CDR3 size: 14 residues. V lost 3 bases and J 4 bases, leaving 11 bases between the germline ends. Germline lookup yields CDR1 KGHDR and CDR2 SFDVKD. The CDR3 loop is CATSDELAGETQYF. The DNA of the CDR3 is TGTGCCACCAGTGATGAGCTTGCGGGAGAGACCCAGTACTTC.

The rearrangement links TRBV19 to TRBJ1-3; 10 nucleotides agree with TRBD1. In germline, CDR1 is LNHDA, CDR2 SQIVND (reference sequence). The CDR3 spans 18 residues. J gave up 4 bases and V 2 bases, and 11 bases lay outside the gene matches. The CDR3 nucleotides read TGTGCCAGTAGTATATTACCCCTGACAGGGGGCCCCGGAAACACCATATATTTT. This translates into CASSILPLTGGPGNTIYF.